The 26 T cell receptor beta chains given below trace back to one sample, sequenced in a study of regulatory T cells in long-lasting Graves disease. Stated time point: persistent/refractory GD, antithyroid drugs over 5 years with positive TRAb. Researchers made the TCR library from RNA that was extracted from PBMCs. TCR beta libraries were built with iRepertoire HTBI primers and Arm-PCR of CDR3 regions. A single record per CDR3 protein comes from TCRdb applying MiXCR to the multiplex PCR reads. The sample lists about 660,000 distinct CDR3 sequences, 30% occurring once. Here the sequenced sample was peripheral blood mononuclear cells (PBMCs), taken when the disease was refractory, from a patient treated with antithyroid drugs. All receptors come from a female donor with Graves disease.

The CDR3 spells CSAMAAAQGGEKLFF. The CDR3 nucleotides read TGCAGTGCTATGGCGGCAGCCCAGGGGGGTGAAAAACTGTTTTTT. J is TRBJ1-4 and V is TRBV20-1; 7 bases line up with TRBD1. Germline CDR1 is DFQATT and CDR2 is SNEGSKA (reference sequence). With V trimmed by 4 bases and J by 7 bases, 12 bases remained unmatched. The CDR3 extends over 15 amino acids.

The V gene is TRBV6-2 or TRBV6-3, the J gene TRBJ2-2; the D gene could be TRBD1 or TRBD2 (5 bases each). This CDR3 has 15 amino acids. Germline CDR1 and CDR2: MNHEY and SVGEGT. The V end was cut by 6 bases, the J end by 5 bases, with 16 bases between. CDR3 coding DNA: TGTGCCAGCAGCGCCCGGGGCGCAGCTACCGGGGAGCTGTTTTTT. Its protein product is CASSARGAATGELFF.

In its sample, this clonotype was seen many times. The V gene is TRBV11-2, the J gene TRBJ1-2, with D perhaps matching TRBD1 (6 bases). Germline lookup yields CDR1 SGHAT and CDR2 FQNNGV. Trimming took off 4 bases at V and 0 bases at J, with 12 bases between the two ends. This CDR3 comprises 15 residues. The CDR3 is CASSSTRQANYGYTF. In DNA form, the CDR3 reads TGTGCCAGCAGCTCAACCCGACAGGCTAACTATGGCTACACCTTC.

Comment on this clonotype: A much larger clonotype is one base distant, so this may be a read error. V and J are TRBV29-1 and TRBJ1-4, with 8 bases lining up with TRBD1. The CDR3 is made up of 15 amino acids. Germline CDR1 SQVTM, CDR2 ANQGSEA. CDR3 sequence reads: CGVAQTGATNEKLFF. The CDR3 coding sequence is TGCGGCGTTGCTCAGACAGGGGCCACTAATGAAAAACTGTTTTTT.

This rearrangement joins TRBV19 to TRBJ1-1, with D unclear. This CDR3 comprises 13 residues. Trimming took 2 bases from V and 6 from J, leaving 10 bases between them. Germline values: CDR1 LNHDA, CDR2 SQIVND (reference sequence). CDR3 nucleotide sequence: TGTGCCAGTAGTATATACCCGGGATCTGAAGCTTTCTTT. Its translation is CASSIYPGSEAFF.

This clonotype has a handful of counts. This chain joins TRBV19 and TRBJ1-1; possible D gene TRBD1, 5 bases. The CDR3 sequence is 13 residues long. Germline values: CDR1 LNHDA, CDR2 SQIVND (reference sequence). The V and J ends lost 3 bases and 7 bases respectively, with 12 bases between them. The chain's CDR3 is CASSIGGWDEAFF. As DNA, the CDR3 is TGTGCCAGTAGTATCGGGGGTTGGGATGAAGCTTTCTTT.

This chain uses TRBV19 with TRBJ1-1, with D perhaps TRBD1 (5 bases). This CDR3 spans 13 amino acids. The germline CDR1 and CDR2 sequences are LNHDA and SQIVND (reference sequence). V lost 9 bases and J lost 1, with 12 bases in between. In nucleotides, the CDR3 is TGTGCCAGCGGACGACAGAAGAACACTGAAGCTTTCTTT. Its translation: CASGRQKNTEAFF.

In DNA, the CDR3 is TGTGCCAGCTCACCGAGTGGACTAGCGGGAACCTACGAGCAGTACTTC. Translation gives CASSPSGLAGTYEQYF. The rearrangement links TRBV18 to TRBJ2-7; 12 bases align to TRBD2. Trimming removed 3 bases from V and 2 bases from J; junction bases left unmatched: 5. The CDR3 length is 16 residues. The germline CDR1 and CDR2 sequences are KGHSH and LQKENI.

The chain couples TRBV7-3 to TRBJ1-1; D may be TRBD1 (5 bases). Trimming stripped 2 bases from V and 7 bases from J, with 14 bases between. The CDR3 consists of 14 residues. CDR1 and CDR2 (germline): SGHTA, FQGTGA. The DNA of the CDR3 is TGTGCCAGCAGCTTACGGGCGCCGGGGGGTGAAGCTTTCTTT. Protein product: CASSLRAPGGEAFF.

This clonotype came up a few times. J is TRBJ1-1 and V is TRBV7-9, with 8 bases lining up with TRBD1. This CDR3 has 12 residues. Looked up from germline, CDR1 is SEHNR and CDR2 is FQNEAQ (reference sequence). V lost 7 bases to trimming and J lost 9 bases; unmatched junction nucleotides: 7. The CDR3 DNA sequence: TGTGCCAGCAAACCAACAGGGGGTAAAGCTTTCTTT. It encodes CASKPTGGKAFF.

V is TRBV12-3 or TRBV12-4 and J is TRBJ1-4; TRBD1 matches at 12 bases. The CDR3 length is 17 residues. Losses at the gene ends were 4 bases for V and 4 bases for J; bases not matched to a gene: 7. The CDR3 DNA reads TGTGCCAGCAGTTACCGGGACAGGGGGCCAGTTAATGAAAAACTGTTTTTT. Residues: CASSYRDRGPVNEKLFF.

The chain combines TRBV20-1 with TRBJ1-5; TRBD1 aligns across 7 bases. Trimming took 1 base from V and 5 from J; bases not matched to a gene: 5. Germline CDR1 reads DFQATT; CDR2 reads SNEGSKA (reference sequence). This CDR3 is 14 amino acids long. CDR3 protein: CSARAGRGHQPQHF. For the CDR3, the DNA is TGCAGTGCTAGAGCCGGGAGGGGGCATCAGCCCCAGCATTTT.

The J gene is TRBJ2-5, the V gene TRBV6-1; 7 nucleotides match TRBD2. V was clipped by 9 bases and J by 2 bases; unmatched bases: 6. This CDR3 is 13 amino acids long. Germline CDR1 and CDR2: MNHNS and SASEGT. CDR3 in amino acids: CASREGRQETQYF. As DNA, the CDR3 is TGTGCCAGTAGGGAGGGTCGACAAGAGACCCAGTACTTC.

This clonotype has only a few counts. The chain employs TRBV4-1 and TRBJ2-5, with 10 bases that match TRBD1. Losses at the gene ends were 3 bases for V and 2 bases for J; bases not matched to a gene: 6. Per the germline V gene, CDR1 is MGHRA and CDR2 is YSYEKL. CDR3 size: 16 residues. CDR3 residues: CASSQGTGALQETQYF. DNA for the CDR3: TGCGCCAGCAGCCAGGGGACAGGGGCGTTACAAGAGACCCAGTACTTC.

This clonotype was seen only a few times. The chain links TRBV19 to TRBJ1-1; D gene unclear. Germline assignment: CDR1 LNHDA and CDR2 SQIVND (reference sequence). Trimming shortened V by 6 bases and J by 5 bases, and 13 bases separated the two germline ends. The CDR3 has 13 amino acids. This chain's CDR3 is CASRHVGGTEAFF. The CDR3, as DNA: TGTGCCAGTAGGCACGTGGGAGGGACTGAAGCTTTCTTT. Full variable domain (outside the CDR3, taken from reference TRBV19 and TRBJ1-1): DGGITQSPKYLFRKEGQNVTLSCEQNLNHDAMYWYRQDPGQGLRLIYYSQIVNDFQKGDIAEGYSVSREKKESFPLTVTSAQKNPTAFYLCASRHVGGTEAFFGQGTRLTVV.

The V gene is TRBV5-1, the J gene TRBJ2-5; 10 bases align to TRBD2. The germline CDR1 and CDR2 sequences are SGHRS and YFSETQ. The CDR3 sequence is 16 residues long. Losses at the gene ends were 1 base for V and 4 bases for J; bases not matched to a gene: 7. This chain's CDR3 is CASSLSPSGSGETQYF. The CDR3 DNA reads as TGCGCCAGCAGCTTGAGCCCTAGCGGGAGTGGAGAGACCCAGTACTTC. The full variable domain, its missing parts supplied by reference TRBV5-1 and TRBJ2-5, is KAGVTQTPRYLIKTRGQQVTLSCSPISGHRSVSWYQQTPGQGLQFLFEYFSETQRNKGNFPGRFSGRQFSNSRSEMNVSTLELGDSALYLCASSLSPSGSGETQYFGPGTRLLVL.

As concerns this clonotype: Sequence at one end of the junction differs from germline and may be a read error. The V gene is TRBV12-3 or TRBV12-4, the J gene TRBJ2-7, with TRBD1 matching 8 bases. This CDR3 has 15 residues. The CDR3 DNA sequence: TGTGCCAGCAGCGCACGGACAGGGCACTCCTACGAGCAGTGCTTC. The encoded protein is CASSARTGHSYEQCF.

The chain uses TRBV20-1 and TRBJ2-7; TRBD2 agrees at 9 bases. Germline loops: CDR1 DFQATT, CDR2 SNEGSKA (reference sequence). The CDR3 is made up of 15 amino acids. Losses at the gene ends were 3 bases for V and 7 bases for J; bases not matched to a gene: 13. This CDR3 is CSARRGNRREGEQYF. CDR3 bases: TGCAGTGCTAGGCGGGGTAATCGGCGGGAGGGGGAGCAGTACTTC.

This clonotype has a count of ten or more. The chain's CDR3 is CASSLNPVATEAFF. CDR3 nucleotide sequence: TGTGCCAGCAGTTTAAATCCTGTGGCCACTGAAGCTTTCTTT. J is TRBJ1-1 and V is TRBV12-3 or TRBV12-4; no firm D call. This CDR3 is 14 amino acids long. Trimming pared 2 bases from V and 4 bases from J, leaving 11 bases between.

The chain recombines TRBV3-1 with TRBJ1-2; possibly TRBD1 for D (5 bases). This CDR3 comprises 14 residues. V dropped 1 base and J dropped 2 bases, with 8 bases sitting between them. Per the germline V gene, CDR1 is LGHDT and CDR2 is YNNKEL (reference sequence). The CDR3 region has the DNA TGTGCCAGCAGCCAAGTGGGACTAAACTATGGCTACACCTTC. As protein: CASSQVGLNYGYTF. Filled out from reference TRBV3-1 and TRBJ1-2, the complete variable domain reads DTAVSQTPKYLVTQMGNDKSIKCEQNLGHDTMYWYKQDSKKFLKIMFSYNNKELIINETVPNRFSPKSPDKAHLNLHINSLELGDSAVYFCASSQVGLNYGYTFGSGTRLTVV.

V is TRBV12-3 or TRBV12-4 and J is TRBJ2-5, with TRBD2 identical over 9 bases. The DNA end is a closer match to TRBJ2-1, so the J assignment may be wrong. CDR3 length: 17 amino acids. As DNA, the CDR3 is TGTGCCAGCAGTTTATTTTTCGGGCGGGAGGGCCCCGATGAGCAGTTCTTC. As protein: CASSLFFGREGPDEQFF.

This clonotype was seen a handful of times. V and J are TRBV6-1 and TRBJ1-5, with 8 bases identical to TRBD1. Per germline, CDR1 MNHNS and CDR2 SASEGT. Trimming took 7 bases from V and 2 from J; bases not matched to a gene: 13. This CDR3 spans 17 amino acids. The CDR3 DNA reads TGTGCCAGCATTTCGCGCCGGACAGGGAAGGGCAATCAGCCCCAGCATTTT. Its translation is CASISRRTGKGNQPQHF.

Here the CDR3 reads CASSITGGMAFF. In DNA form, the CDR3 reads TGTGCCAGCAGTATCACAGGGGGCATGGCTTTCTTT. The rearrangement joins TRBV6-2 or TRBV6-3 to TRBJ1-1; 9 positions match TRBD1. The CDR3 spans 12 residues. V was pared by 5 bases and J by 11 bases, with 6 bases of the junction left unmatched. Germline-derived CDR1 and CDR2 are MNHEY and SVGEGT.

The gene calls are TRBV19 and TRBJ2-7, with no clear D. Germline CDR1 reads LNHDA; CDR2 reads SQIVND (reference sequence). Trimming left V 1 base short and J 2 bases short, with 12 bases between. The CDR3 is 15 residues long. In DNA, the CDR3 is TGTGCCAGTAGTATAGGACAAGGGTTAACCTACGAGCAGTACTTC. This sequence encodes CASSIGQGLTYEQYF. The variable domain in full, completed from reference TRBV19 and TRBJ2-7, reads DGGITQSPKYLFRKEGQNVTLSCEQNLNHDAMYWYRQDPGQGLRLIYYSQIVNDFQKGDIAEGYSVSREKKESFPLTVTSAQKNPTAFYLCASSIGQGLTYEQYFGPGTRLTVT.

This chain joins TRBV12-3 or TRBV12-4 and TRBJ2-5; 10 nucleotides agree with TRBD2. The CDR3 sequence is 14 residues long. The J segment lost 5 bases and the V segment lost 5 bases, leaving 5 bases of the junction unmatched. The CDR3, as DNA: TGTGCCAGCAGTCATAGCGGGGGGAGTGAGACCCAGTACTTC. Its protein is CASSHSGGSETQYF.

The V call is TRBV30, the J call TRBJ1-1; tentatively, D is TRBD1 (5 bases). Trimming shortened V by 2 bases and J by 4 bases, and 11 bases separated the two germline ends. Germline values: CDR1 GTSNPN, CDR2 SVGIG (reference sequence). This CDR3 is 13 amino acids long. CDR3 DNA: TGTGCCTGGAGTCAGGCGCAGGGCACTGAAGCTTTCTTT. Translating it yields CAWSQAQGTEAFF.